What follows describes a single TCR beta chain. Its antigen is still unknown. The data were produced by immunoSEQ multiplex PCR, yet TCRdb's version contains in-frame clones alone and is incomplete. The profile shows approximately 93,000 clones, around 80% of them singletons. This entry is derived from a study of PD-1 blockade in classical Hodgkin lymphoma. Study observations and caveats: In CD4+ cells, TCR diversity went up significantly by C4D1, but in CD8+ cells it did not. Exclusion was applied to patients who started nivolumab under 1 year after ASCT.

Time point described: cycle 4 day 1 (C4D1), after around six weeks of nivolumab. Every patient relapsed after autologous stem cell transplantation, and brentuximab vedotin exposure varied. The starting material was peripheral blood mononuclear cells (PBMCs), obtained before the fourth cycle of nivolumab. The TCR comes from a human donor with classical Hodgkin lymphoma.

This CDR3 is CAIRAGGRRDTEAFF. CDR3 coding DNA: TGTGCCATCAGAGCAGGGGGCAGGCGGGACACTGAAGCTTTCTTT. The chain recombines TRBV10-3 with TRBJ1-1, with TRBD1 identical over 8 bases. This CDR3 spans 15 amino acids. Germline CDR1 is ENHRY and CDR2 is SYGVKD. The V gene end was trimmed by 6 bases and the J gene end by 3 bases; junction bases not matched to a gene: 9.